The 17 T cell receptor beta chains in this list originate from one sample, sequenced in a study of regulatory T cells in long-lasting Graves disease (dated by TCRdb to about 2021). The library was built by means of multiplex PCR. The sequencer was an Illumina HiSeq 4000. iRepertoire HTBI primers and Arm-PCR amplification of CDR3 regions were used to construct TCR beta libraries. The raw public data were reprocessed by TCRdb itself: fastp quality trimming at Q25, MiXCR clonotype calling, in-frame beta chains only. Rows are unified per CDR3 protein, each entry keeping the most common DNA and genes. The table for this sample lists around 500,000 distinct CDR3 sequences; about 20% of them were counted only once. Jointly, the top ten make up approximately 8% of the sample. The time point tag for this specimen amounts to: persistent/refractory GD, antithyroid drugs over 5 years with positive TRAb. For both TCR sequencing and RNA sequencing, RNA was extracted from PBMCs in TRIzol.

The sample in question was peripheral blood mononuclear cells (PBMCs), obtained when the disease was refractory, from a patient treated with antithyroid drugs. These receptors all come from a female donor with Graves disease.

About this clonotype: With a much larger clone just one base away, this may be a read error. CDR3 sequence (DNA): TGTGCCAGCAGCGGACGACAGGGAGACGTGACCCAGTACTTC. It translates to CASSGRQGDVTQYF. This chain joins TRBV7-9 and TRBJ2-5; 7 bases are a match to TRBD1. The CDR3 covers 14 residues. Germline-derived CDR1 and CDR2 are SEHNR and FQNEAQ (reference sequence). Trimming cost V 5 bases and J 7 bases; bases outside gene matches: 10.

V usage is TRBV7-9 and J usage is TRBJ1-4; no reliable D call. Per the germline V gene, CDR1 is SEHNR and CDR2 is FQNEAQ (reference sequence). CDR3 length: 14 amino acids. The ends were cut back, 1 base at V and 7 bases at J, with 10 bases in the middle. The CDR3 protein is CASSLVEGIEKLFF. CDR3 sequence (DNA): TGTGCCAGCAGCTTAGTCGAGGGAATTGAAAAACTGTTTTTT.

The chain carries TRBV12-3 or TRBV12-4 and TRBJ2-1; TRBD2 matches at 12 bases. The CDR3 sequence is 15 residues long. V lost 6 bases, J lost 6 bases, and 6 bases stayed unmatched. CDR3 bases: TGTGCCAGCAGGATATCTAGCGGGAGGGGCAATGAGCAGTTCTTC. It is translated as CASRISSGRGNEQFF.

This clonotype was counted ten times or more. The rearrangement joins TRBV2 to TRBJ1-5; D gene ambiguous. V was clipped by 3 bases and J by 0 bases, with 3 bases between them. CDR1 is SNHLY and CDR2 is FYNNEI in the germline V gene. The CDR3 contains 13 residues. The CDR3 region has the DNA TGTGCCAGCAGTGATGATAGCAATCAGCCCCAGCATTTT. It specifies CASSDDSNQPQHF.

This clonotype was observed at least ten times. The J gene is TRBJ1-1, the V gene TRBV7-9; 7 bases are a match to TRBD1. Germline V gives CDR1 SEHNR, CDR2 FQNEAQ (reference sequence). The CDR3 is made up of 14 amino acids. V lost 6 bases, J lost 1 base, and 5 bases stayed unmatched. CDR3 sequence: CASSLTGANTEAFF. CDR3 DNA sequence: TGTGCCAGCAGTTTAACAGGGGCGAACACTGAAGCTTTCTTT.

This clonotype was detected many times. The chain employs TRBV7-2 and TRBJ2-7, with TRBD2 matching 11 bases. Trimming took 5 bases from V and 0 from J; bases not matched to a gene: 9. The CDR3 runs 17 residues. Looked up from germline, CDR1 is SGHTA and CDR2 is FQGNSA. The CDR3 here is CASSPPTLAGGSYEQYF. DNA of the CDR3: TGTGCCAGCAGCCCTCCAACGCTAGCGGGAGGCTCCTACGAGCAGTACTTC.

Points on this clonotype: Being one base from a much bigger clone, this may be a read error. The chain uses TRBV30 and TRBJ1-1; 7 bases match TRBD1. V lost 5 bases and J lost 3; bases outside the gene matches: 9. This CDR3 is built from 14 residues. The germline V gene encodes CDR1 GTSNPN and CDR2 SVGIG (reference sequence). The CDR3 region is CAWGEDRLDTEAFF. Here the CDR3 DNA reads TGTGCCTGGGGAGAGGACAGGTTGGACACTGAAGCTTTCTTT.

This clonotype was detected a few times. The chain employs TRBV30 and TRBJ2-7, with D maybe TRBD2 (7 bases). V lost 3 bases and J 3 bases, leaving 18 bases between the germline ends. This CDR3 has 15 residues. Germline V gives CDR1 GTSNPN, CDR2 SVGIG (reference sequence). This CDR3 is CAWSGGRVGIYEQYF. The CDR3, as DNA: TGTGCCTGGAGCGGGGGGCGGGTAGGAATCTACGAGCAGTACTTC.

In its sample, this clonotype was seen many times. CDR3 nucleotide sequence: TGTGCCAGCAGAGGACAGGGCCAAAGACAGCCCCAGCATTTT. It yields the protein CASRGQGQRQPQHF. The chain links TRBV12-3 or TRBV12-4 to TRBJ1-5, with 8 positions matching TRBD1. Trimming cost V 6 bases and J 7 bases; bases outside gene matches: 8. The CDR3 loop spans 14 amino acids.

In this sample, this clonotype turned up a few times. The chain couples TRBV2 to TRBJ2-3, with D possibly matching TRBD1 (5 bases). The CDR3 totals 14 residues. CDR1 is SNHLY and CDR2 is FYNNEI in the germline V gene. Trimming left V 7 bases short and J 0 bases short, with 11 bases between. Here the CDR3 DNA reads TGTGCCAGCAAATATGACAGTAGCACAGATACGCAGTATTTT. Translating gives CASKYDSSTDTQYF.

This clonotype was counted many times. The chain recombines TRBV5-1 with TRBJ1-2, with 7 bases identical to TRBD1. The CDR3 is 15 amino acids. Germline values: CDR1 SGHRS, CDR2 YFSETQ. With V trimmed by 1 base and J by 6 bases, 9 bases remained unmatched. The CDR3 sequence is CASSLTGVVGDGYTF. The CDR3 region has the DNA TGCGCCAGCAGCTTGACAGGGGTGGTAGGAGATGGCTACACCTTC.

In regard to this clonotype: An end of the junction does not agree with germline; a read error may underlie this. V is TRBV20-1 and J is TRBJ2-7, with 8 bases that match TRBD1. Germline CDR1 is DFQATT and CDR2 is SNEGSKA (reference sequence). There are 14 residues in the CDR3. The CDR3 region is CSAKGQADFYERYF. In nucleotides, the CDR3 is TGCAGTGCCAAGGGACAGGCGGACTTCTACGAGCGGTACTTC.

This clonotype was detected only a few times. The chain carries TRBV20-1 and TRBJ1-2; 9 nucleotides align to TRBD1. V dropped 3 bases and J dropped 4; count of bases not matched to a gene: 12. Germline values: CDR1 DFQATT, CDR2 SNEGSKA (reference sequence). The CDR3 extends over 16 amino acids. The CDR3 loop reads CSASRDRALGGYGYTF. CDR3 coding DNA: TGCAGTGCTAGCCGGGACAGGGCCCTCGGAGGCTATGGCTACACCTTC.

This clonotype was seen more than once but under ten times. Germline and junction disagree at one end, which may indicate a read error. The gene calls are TRBV7-3 and TRBJ2-2, with TRBD2 as a possible D gene (5 bases). The CDR3 is 15 amino acids. Germline CDR1 is SGHTA and CDR2 is FQGTGA. The CDR3 nucleotides are TGTGCTAGCAGCCCGACCTTAGCGTGGGAAGGGGAGCTGTTTTTT. Translated: CASSPTLAWEGELFF.

This clonotype was picked up many times. This chain connects TRBV5-1 to TRBJ2-7; D tentatively reads TRBD1 or TRBD2 (5 bases each). Germline V gives CDR1 SGHRS, CDR2 YFSETQ. The CDR3 contains 15 residues. V lost 5 bases and J 0 bases, leaving 15 bases between the germline ends. CDR3 region: CASRSRDGISYEQYF. CDR3 coding DNA: TGCGCCAGCAGGAGCCGGGACGGGATCTCCTACGAGCAGTACTTC.

The sample holds a few counts of this clonotype. The chain has TRBV4-1 and TRBJ2-7; D ambiguous. The CDR3 is made up of 13 amino acids. V shed 1 base and J shed 1 base, with 5 bases lying between them. CDR1 MGHRA and CDR2 YSYEKL come from the germline V gene. For the CDR3, the DNA is TGCGCCAGCAGCCAAGCTCAGTCCTACGAGCAGTACTTC. Translation: CASSQAQSYEQYF.

This clonotype has ten or more counts. This chain links TRBV18 with TRBJ2-7, with a tentative D call TRBD2 (6 bases). The germline gives CDR1 KGHSH, CDR2 LQKENI. This CDR3 is 15 amino acids long. The ends were cut back, 1 base at V and 3 bases at J, with 13 bases in the middle. The chain's CDR3 is CASSPLSGRIYEQYF. CDR3 bases: TGTGCCAGCTCACCACTGTCCGGGAGAATCTACGAGCAGTACTTC.